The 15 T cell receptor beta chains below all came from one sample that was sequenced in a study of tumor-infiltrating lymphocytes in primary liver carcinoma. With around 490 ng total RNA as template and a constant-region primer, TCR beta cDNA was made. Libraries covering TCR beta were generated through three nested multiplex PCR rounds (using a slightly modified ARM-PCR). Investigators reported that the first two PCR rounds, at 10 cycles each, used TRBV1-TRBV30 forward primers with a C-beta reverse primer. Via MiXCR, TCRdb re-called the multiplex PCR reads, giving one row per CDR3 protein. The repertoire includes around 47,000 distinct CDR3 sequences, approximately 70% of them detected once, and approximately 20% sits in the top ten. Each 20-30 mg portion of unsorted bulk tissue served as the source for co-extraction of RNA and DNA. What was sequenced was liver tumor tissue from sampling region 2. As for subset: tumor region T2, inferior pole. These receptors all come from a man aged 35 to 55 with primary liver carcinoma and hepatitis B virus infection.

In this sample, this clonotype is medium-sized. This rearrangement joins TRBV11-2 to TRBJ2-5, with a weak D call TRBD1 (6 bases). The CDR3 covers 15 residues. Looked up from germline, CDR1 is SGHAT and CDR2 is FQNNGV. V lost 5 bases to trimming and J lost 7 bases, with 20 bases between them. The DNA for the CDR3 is TGTGCCAGCAGCCCCCGGTCAGCCCCAGGGGTGACCCAGTACTTC. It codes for CASSPRSAPGVTQYF.

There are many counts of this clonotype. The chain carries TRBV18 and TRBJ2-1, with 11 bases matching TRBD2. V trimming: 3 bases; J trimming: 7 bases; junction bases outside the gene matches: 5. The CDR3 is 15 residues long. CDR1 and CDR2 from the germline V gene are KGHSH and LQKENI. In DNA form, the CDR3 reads TGTGCCAGCTCACCTACTAGCGGGAGTAAGAATGAGCAGTTCTTC. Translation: CASSPTSGSKNEQFF.

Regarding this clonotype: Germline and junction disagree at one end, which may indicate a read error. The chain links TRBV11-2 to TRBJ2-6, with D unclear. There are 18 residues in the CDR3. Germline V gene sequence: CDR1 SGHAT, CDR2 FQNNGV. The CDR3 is CASSSWVPNLSEANVLTF. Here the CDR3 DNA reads TGTGCCAGCAGCAGCTGGGTACCAAATCTGTCTGAGGCCAACGTCCTGACTTTC.

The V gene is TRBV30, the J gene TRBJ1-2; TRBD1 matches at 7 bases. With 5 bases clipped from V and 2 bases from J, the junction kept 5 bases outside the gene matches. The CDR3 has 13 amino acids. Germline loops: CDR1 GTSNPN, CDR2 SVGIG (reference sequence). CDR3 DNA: TGTGCCTGGGTAGGACAGGACAACTATGGCTACACCTTC. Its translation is CAWVGQDNYGYTF.

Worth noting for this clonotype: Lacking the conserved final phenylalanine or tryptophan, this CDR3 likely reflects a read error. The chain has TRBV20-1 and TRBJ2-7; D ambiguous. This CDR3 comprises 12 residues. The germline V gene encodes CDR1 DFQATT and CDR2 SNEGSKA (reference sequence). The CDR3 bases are TGCAGTGCTAGAGATCGGCCCTACGGGCAGTACCTC. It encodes CSARDRPYGQYL.

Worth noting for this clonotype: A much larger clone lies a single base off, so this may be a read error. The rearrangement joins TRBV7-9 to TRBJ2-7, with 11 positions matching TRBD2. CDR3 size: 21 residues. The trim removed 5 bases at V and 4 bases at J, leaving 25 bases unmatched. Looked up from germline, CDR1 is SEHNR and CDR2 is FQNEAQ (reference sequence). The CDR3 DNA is TGTGCCAGCAGCGCCCGGTCAGGGGATACCACTAGCGGGAGATTCGCGTACGAGCAGTACTTC. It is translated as CASSARSGDTTSGRFAYEQYF.

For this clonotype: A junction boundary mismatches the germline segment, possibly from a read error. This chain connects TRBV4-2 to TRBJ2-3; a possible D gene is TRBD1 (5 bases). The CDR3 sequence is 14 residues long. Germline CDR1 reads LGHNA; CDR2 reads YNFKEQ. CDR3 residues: CASSQGHGADTQYF. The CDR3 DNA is TGCGCCAGCAGCCAGGGTCATGGGGCAGATACGCAGTATTTT.

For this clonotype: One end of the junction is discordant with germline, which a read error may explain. The CDR3 protein is CAGSNTQGLESPLHF. The DNA of the CDR3 is TGTGCCGGCAGTAACACACAGGGGCTCGAGTCACCCCTCCACTTT. V gene TRBV6-5 combines with J gene TRBJ1-6; 7 bases agree with TRBD1. CDR3 length: 15 amino acids. CDR1 and CDR2 (germline): MNHEY, SVGAGI.

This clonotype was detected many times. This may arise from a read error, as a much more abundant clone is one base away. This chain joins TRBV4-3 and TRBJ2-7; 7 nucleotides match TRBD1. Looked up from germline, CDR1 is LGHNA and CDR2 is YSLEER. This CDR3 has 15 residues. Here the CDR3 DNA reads TGCGCCAGCAGCCAAGATTCAGGGGGATCCTACGGGCAGTACTTC. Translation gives CASSQDSGGSYGQYF.

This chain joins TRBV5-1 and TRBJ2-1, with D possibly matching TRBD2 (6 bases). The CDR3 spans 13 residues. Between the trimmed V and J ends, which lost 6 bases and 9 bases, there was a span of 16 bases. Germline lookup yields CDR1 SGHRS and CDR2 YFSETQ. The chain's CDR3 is CASNSTVLAEQFF. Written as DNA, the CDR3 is TGCGCCAGCAACTCGACGGTACTAGCTGAGCAGTTCTTC.

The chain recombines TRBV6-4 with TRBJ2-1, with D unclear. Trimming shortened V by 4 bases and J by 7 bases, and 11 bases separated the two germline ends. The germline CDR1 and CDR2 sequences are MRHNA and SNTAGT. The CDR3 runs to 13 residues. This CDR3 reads CASSAQGRNEQFF. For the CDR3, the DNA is TGTGCCAGCAGTGCCCAAGGGCGTAATGAGCAGTTCTTC.

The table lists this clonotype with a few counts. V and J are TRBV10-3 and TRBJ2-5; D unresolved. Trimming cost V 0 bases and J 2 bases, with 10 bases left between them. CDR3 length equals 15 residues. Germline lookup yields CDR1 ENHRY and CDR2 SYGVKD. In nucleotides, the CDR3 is TGTGCCATCAGTGAGTCGGCTACCAGACAAGAGACCCAGTACTTC. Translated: CAISESATRQETQYF.

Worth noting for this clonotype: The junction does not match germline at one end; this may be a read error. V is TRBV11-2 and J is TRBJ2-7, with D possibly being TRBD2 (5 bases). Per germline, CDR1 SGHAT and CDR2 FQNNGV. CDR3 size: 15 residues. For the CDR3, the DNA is TGTGCCAGCAGCTTACAATGGACCGGGGAAAACGAGCAGCACTTC. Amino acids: CASSLQWTGENEQHF.

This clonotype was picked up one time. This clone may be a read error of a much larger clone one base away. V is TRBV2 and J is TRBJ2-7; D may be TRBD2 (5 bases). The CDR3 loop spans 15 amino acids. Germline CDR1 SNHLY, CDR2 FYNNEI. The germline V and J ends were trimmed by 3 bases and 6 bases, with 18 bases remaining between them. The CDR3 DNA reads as TGTGCCAGCAGTGATGCGGGCGGACCATTTGGCGAGCAGTACTTC. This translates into CASSDAGGPFGEQYF.

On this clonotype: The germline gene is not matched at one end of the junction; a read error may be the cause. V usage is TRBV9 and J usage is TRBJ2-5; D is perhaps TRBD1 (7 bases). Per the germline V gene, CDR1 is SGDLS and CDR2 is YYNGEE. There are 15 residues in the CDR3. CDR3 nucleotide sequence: TGTGCCAGCAGCGTAGCAGGGGGACTTGAAGAGACCCCGTACTTC. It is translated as CASSVAGGLEETPYF.